These 29 T cell receptor beta chains share one sample of origin, sequenced in a study of cytomegalovirus exposure and HLA in healthy donors. Both 60 Vbeta primers and 13 Jbeta primers went into the PCR. The protocol was immunoSEQ multiplex PCR, while the TCRdb copy is restricted to in-frame clones and leaves out a portion. The table lists approximately 160,000 clones, around 77% of them singletons, with approximately 1.8% in the top ten. Sequencing used PBMCs. The receptors were sampled from a woman younger than 45 in good health and CMV-seronegative.

The chain has TRBV4-2 and TRBJ2-7; weak D call: TRBD2 (5 bases). V shed 0 bases and J shed 0 bases, with 12 bases lying between them. CDR1 LGHNA and CDR2 YNFKEQ come from the germline V gene. CDR3 length equals 16 residues. The CDR3 region has the DNA TGTGCCAGCAGCCAAGAAGTGGTGCGGGCCTCCTACGAGCAGTACTTC. This translates into CASSQEVVRASYEQYF.

This chain links TRBV19 with TRBJ1-2, with D possibly being TRBD1 (5 bases). Germline V gene lookup returns CDR1 LNHDA and CDR2 SQIVND (reference sequence). CDR3 length equals 15 residues. Trimming cost V 7 bases and J 1 base, with 16 bases left between them. CDR3: CASTAGRALNYGYTF. The CDR3 nucleotides are TGTGCCAGTACCGCAGGGAGGGCGCTTAACTATGGCTACACCTTC.

The chain links TRBV5-4 to TRBJ1-6; possibly TRBD1 for D (5 bases). The CDR3 runs to 14 residues. CDR1 and CDR2 (germline): SGHNT, YYREEE (reference sequence). V was cut by 0 bases and J by 13 bases, with 14 bases left in between. The DNA of the CDR3 is TGTGCCAGCAGCTTGGCCGGGGACTTCCTCCCCCTCCACTTT. It is translated as CASSLAGDFLPLHF.

The chain joins TRBV7-2 to TRBJ2-2, with TRBD1 matching over 7 bases. This CDR3 region has 15 residues. After removal of 5 bases from V and 3 bases from J, the junction contained 6 bases not matched to a gene. Germline V gene lookup returns CDR1 SGHTA and CDR2 FQGNSA. The CDR3 coding sequence is TGTGCCAGCAGCCCAGGGACAGCCTACACCGGGGAGCTGTTTTTT. Residues: CASSPGTAYTGELFF.

This clone was found once. CDR3 loop: CASSLTGTGHYEQYF. The CDR3 DNA reads as TGTGCCAGCAGTTTAACAGGGACGGGACACTACGAGCAGTACTTC. The chain carries TRBV27 and TRBJ2-7, with a possible D match to TRBD1 (6 bases). Trimming took off 2 bases at V and 3 bases at J, with 14 bases between the two ends. The CDR3 totals 15 residues. The germline V gene has CDR1 MNHEY and CDR2 SMNVEV (reference sequence).

Of note for this clone: One end of the junction is discordant with germline, which a read error may explain. V is TRBV7-9 and J is TRBJ1-1; possibly TRBD1 for D (6 bases). CDR3 length: 12 residues. Germline-derived CDR1 and CDR2 are SEHNR and FQNEAQ (reference sequence). The CDR3 is CASSIRSQGAVF. The CDR3 nucleotides read TGTGCCAGCAGCATTCGTTCACAGGGAGCGGTCTTT.

The chain has TRBV11-2 and TRBJ2-5; TRBD2 matches at 11 bases. The end of the DNA aligns better with TRBJ2-7, so the J call may be wrong. The CDR3 is made up of 15 amino acids. Germline CDR1 is SGHAT and CDR2 is FQNNGV. CDR3 bases: TGTGCCAGCAGTTTGGGACTAGCGGACTCCTACGAGCAGTACTTC. Translation: CASSLGLADSYEQYF.

The J gene is TRBJ2-7, the V gene TRBV6-5, with 10 bases identical to TRBD1. V was clipped by 2 bases and J by 4 bases; unmatched bases: 2. This CDR3 is 14 amino acids long. CDR1 MNHEY and CDR2 SVGAGI come from the germline V gene. CDR3 loop: CASSYRDRGYEQYF. Here the CDR3 DNA reads TGTGCCAGCAGTTACCGGGACAGGGGATACGAGCAGTACTTC.

This clone turned up a few times. The rearrangement uses TRBV4-2 and TRBJ1-1; D is unresolved. Germline lookup yields CDR1 LGHNA and CDR2 YNFKEQ. The CDR3 has 14 amino acids. The ends were cut back, 0 bases at V and 11 bases at J, with 16 bases in the middle. CDR3 amino acids: CASSQERRPLGAFF. In DNA, the CDR3 is TGTGCCAGCAGCCAAGAACGTAGGCCCCTCGGGGCTTTCTTT.

The chain links TRBV5-1 to TRBJ1-2; 7 bases agree with TRBD1. The V gene's germline CDR1 is SGHRS and CDR2 YFSETQ. V shed 4 bases, J shed 6 bases, and the junction held 6 bases outside the gene matches. The CDR3 totals 13 residues. The CDR3 sequence is CASSQGTEDGYTF. The CDR3 nucleotides are TGCGCCAGCAGCCAGGGGACAGAGGATGGCTACACCTTC. The full variable domain, its missing parts supplied by reference TRBV5-1 and TRBJ1-2, is KAGVTQTPRYLIKTRGQQVTLSCSPISGHRSVSWYQQTPGQGLQFLFEYFSETQRNKGNFPGRFSGRQFSNSRSEMNVSTLELGDSALYLCASSQGTEDGYTFGSGTRLTVV.

This clone was picked up one time. The chain uses TRBV10-3 and TRBJ2-7, with TRBD2 identical over 7 bases. Per germline, CDR1 ENHRY and CDR2 SYGVKD. The CDR3 length is 14 residues. V shed 6 bases, J shed 0 bases, and the junction held 5 bases outside the gene matches. CDR3 DNA: TGTGCCATCAGCGGGACTATCAGCTCCTACGAGCAGTACTTC. This encodes CAISGTISSYEQYF.

The chain combines TRBV5-6 with TRBJ2-1; 9 bases align to TRBD1. V shed 2 bases and J 3 bases; nucleotides not matched to a gene: 3. Germline loops: CDR1 SGHDT, CDR2 YYEEEE. The CDR3 length is 15 residues. In DNA, the CDR3 is TGTGCCAGCAGCTTCGGGACAGGGCACTACAATGAGCAGTTCTTC. Encoded protein: CASSFGTGHYNEQFF.

The chain couples TRBV29-1 to TRBJ2-5, with TRBD2 matching 13 bases. CDR3 length: 14 residues. Germline CDR1 reads SQVTM; CDR2 reads ANQGSEA. With V trimmed by 6 bases and J by 5 bases, 6 bases remained unmatched. The CDR3 bases are TGCAGCGTCGGGACTAGCGGGACCGGGGAGACCCAGTACTTC. Translation: CSVGTSGTGETQYF. Drawing the rest from reference TRBV29-1 and TRBJ2-5, the complete variable domain is SAVISQKPSRDICQRGTSLTIQCQVDSQVTMMFWYRQQPGQSLTLIATANQGSEATYESGFVIDKFPISRPNLTFSTLTVSNMSPEDSSIYLCSVGTSGTGETQYFGPGTRLLVL.

The chain recombines TRBV7-8 with TRBJ1-1, with 7 bases aligning to TRBD1. Trimming cost V 4 bases and J 3 bases; bases outside gene matches: 14. The CDR3 consists of 17 residues. Germline CDR1 and CDR2: SGHVS and FQNEAQ. CDR3 sequence: CASSSRRLTGVYTEAFF. CDR3 nucleotides: TGTGCCAGCAGCTCACGCCGACTAACAGGGGTGTACACTGAAGCTTTCTTT. The full variable domain, rest sourced from reference TRBV7-8 and TRBJ1-1, is GAGVSQSPRYKVAKRGQDVALRCDPISGHVSLFWYQQALGQGPEFLTYFQNEAQLDKSGLPSDRFFAERPEGSVSTLKIQRTQQEDSAVYLCASSSRRLTGVYTEAFFGQGTRLTVV.

The chain has TRBV2 and TRBJ2-4, with TRBD1 identical over 11 bases. The length of the CDR3 is 16 residues. Germline V gene data show CDR1 as SNHLY and CDR2 as FYNNEI. The J segment lost 4 bases and the V segment lost 8 bases, leaving 10 bases of the junction unmatched. The CDR3 DNA reads as TGTGCCAGCGTTATGGACAGGGGGCTAGGGAAAAACATTCAGTACTTC. Translating gives CASVMDRGLGKNIQYF. Filled out from reference TRBV2 and TRBJ2-4, the complete variable domain reads EPEVTQTPSHQVTQMGQEVILRCVPISNHLYFYWYRQILGQKVEFLVSFYNNEISEKSEIFDDQFSVERPDGSNFTLKIRSTKLEDSAMYFCASVMDRGLGKNIQYFGAGTRLSVL.

The V call is TRBV29-1, the J call TRBJ1-2; D perhaps matches TRBD1 (6 bases). Between the trimmed V and J ends, which lost 2 bases and 11 bases, there was a span of 15 bases. Germline V CDR1 and CDR2: SQVTM, ANQGSEA. The CDR3 consists of 12 residues. CDR3 loop: CSVERGRGGYTF. The CDR3 nucleotides are TGCAGCGTTGAAAGGGGGAGAGGAGGATACACCTTC.

The J gene is TRBJ2-3, the V gene TRBV6-5, with 10 bases lining up with TRBD2. CDR1 MNHEY and CDR2 SVGAGI come from the germline V gene. The J segment lost 4 bases and the V segment lost 6 bases, leaving 7 bases of the junction unmatched. This CDR3 is 15 amino acids long. CDR3 loop: CASSLSSGSPDTQYF. CDR3 DNA: TGTGCCAGCAGCCTTTCTAGCGGGAGTCCAGATACGCAGTATTTT.

This clone was detected once. The chain is built from TRBV2 and TRBJ1-1, with D tentatively TRBD1 (6 bases). The CDR3 runs 15 residues. Germline CDR1 reads SNHLY; CDR2 reads FYNNEI. The V end was cut by 8 bases, the J end by 0 bases, with 16 bases between. This chain's CDR3 is CASLEGVGMNTEAFF. For the CDR3, the DNA is TGTGCCAGCTTAGAGGGGGTGGGAATGAACACTGAAGCTTTCTTT.

The rearrangement uses TRBV7-8 and TRBJ2-1; 7 bases map to TRBD1. The ends lost 8 bases at V and 7 bases at J; junction bases unmatched: 20. CDR1 is SGHVS and CDR2 is FQNEAQ in the germline V gene. The CDR3 has 17 amino acids. CDR3 nucleotide sequence: TGTGCCAGCCTGGATGTGACAGGGCAAAACACACTGAATGAGCAGTTCTTC. Amino acid sequence: CASLDVTGQNTLNEQFF.

The V gene is TRBV25-1, the J gene TRBJ1-2, with D perhaps TRBD1 (6 bases). Trimming stripped 8 bases from V and 0 bases from J, with 16 bases between. This CDR3 is 15 amino acids long. Germline values: CDR1 MGHDK, CDR2 SYGVNS. CDR3 bases: TGTGCCAGCCGCTGGGGAACAGGGCCTAACTATGGCTACACCTTC. Translated, it gives CASRWGTGPNYGYTF.

This clone turned up a few times. The V call is TRBV28, the J call TRBJ2-3; 7 bases agree with TRBD2. The germline V gene encodes CDR1 MDHEN and CDR2 SYDVKM. Unmatched junction bases numbered 11, after V lost 3 bases and J lost 8 bases. The CDR3 spans 15 residues. The chain's CDR3 is CASSFGGRRLGTQYF. CDR3 nucleotide sequence: TGTGCCAGCAGTTTCGGGGGGAGAAGGTTAGGTACGCAGTATTTT. Filled out from reference TRBV28 and TRBJ2-3, the complete variable domain reads DVKVTQSSRYLVKRTGEKVFLECVQDMDHENMFWYRQDPGLGLRLIYFSYDVKMKEKGDIPEGYSVSREKKERFSLILESASTNQTSMYLCASSFGGRRLGTQYFGPGTRLTVL.

The chain couples TRBV4-2 to TRBJ2-3, with TRBD1 identical over 8 bases. V lost 3 bases to trimming and J lost 4 bases; unmatched junction nucleotides: 3. The CDR3 length is 14 residues. The germline V gene has CDR1 LGHNA and CDR2 YNFKEQ. The CDR3 coding sequence is TGTGCCAGCAGCCATACAGGGGGATCAGATACGCAGTATTTT. Amino acids: CASSHTGGSDTQYF.

The rearrangement links TRBV27 to TRBJ1-3; a possible D gene is TRBD1 (5 bases). Germline V lookup: CDR1 MNHEY, CDR2 SMNVEV (reference sequence). Trimming took off 5 bases at V and 0 bases at J, with 11 bases between the two ends. The CDR3 totals 15 residues. The DNA for the CDR3 is TGTGCCAGCAGTCCGAAGACAGACTCTGGAAACACCATATATTTT. This translates into CASSPKTDSGNTIYF.

The chain has TRBV18 and TRBJ1-2; 7 bases are a match to TRBD1. Germline CDR1 KGHSH, CDR2 LQKENI. CDR3 size: 16 residues. V was clipped by 4 bases and J by 2 bases; unmatched bases: 10. The CDR3 protein is CASSHTDRRRNYGYTF. As DNA, the CDR3 is TGTGCCAGCTCACACACGGACAGGCGAAGGAACTATGGCTACACCTTC.

This clone was seen a few times. This chain joins TRBV29-1 and TRBJ1-2, with D maybe TRBD1 (5 bases). Per germline, CDR1 SQVTM and CDR2 ANQGSEA. The CDR3 contains 12 residues. Trimming took off 0 bases at V and 8 bases at J, with 10 bases between the two ends. The CDR3 DNA follows: TGCAGCGTTGAAGAGGGGGGATCCGGCTACACCTTC. Amino acids: CSVEEGGSGYTF.

The CDR3, as DNA: TGCGCCAGCAGCCAAGCTGGGACAGGGAATGGCTACACCTTC. It yields the protein CASSQAGTGNGYTF. The rearrangement uses TRBV4-1 and TRBJ1-2; 9 positions match TRBD1. Germline V gene lookup returns CDR1 MGHRA and CDR2 YSYEKL. The V gene end was trimmed by 1 base and the J gene end by 6 bases; junction bases not matched to a gene: 3. The length of the CDR3 is 14 residues.

The chain uses TRBV6-6 and TRBJ1-1, with 11 bases identical to TRBD1. Trimming cost V 6 bases and J 1 base; bases outside gene matches: 7. CDR3 length equals 16 residues. Per the germline V gene, CDR1 is MNHNY and CDR2 is SVGAGI (reference sequence). Written as DNA, the CDR3 is TGTGCCAGCAGGGACAGGGGGCAGGGAGAGAACACTGAAGCTTTCTTT. Its protein is CASRDRGQGENTEAFF.

The V and J genes are TRBV5-1 and TRBJ2-1; D unclear. V dropped 0 bases and J dropped 4 bases, with 5 bases sitting between them. The CDR3 is made up of 13 amino acids. Germline V CDR1 and CDR2: SGHRS, YFSETQ. Here the CDR3 DNA reads TGCGCCAGCAGCTTGGACTATTACAATGAGCAGTTCTTC. It translates to CASSLDYYNEQFF. The entire variable domain, with the rest obtained from reference TRBV5-1 and TRBJ2-1, is as follows: KAGVTQTPRYLIKTRGQQVTLSCSPISGHRSVSWYQQTPGQGLQFLFEYFSETQRNKGNFPGRFSGRQFSNSRSEMNVSTLELGDSALYLCASSLDYYNEQFFGPGTRLTVL.

CDR3 residues: CASSQDLGQINQPQHF. The CDR3 DNA follows: TGCGCCAGCAGCCAAGATCTGGGGCAGATCAATCAGCCCCAGCATTTT. V and J are TRBV4-3 and TRBJ1-5; a possible D gene is TRBD1 (5 bases). V lost 0 bases, J lost 3 bases, and 12 bases lay in between. Germline V gene lookup returns CDR1 LGHNA and CDR2 YSLEER. The CDR3 runs to 16 residues.